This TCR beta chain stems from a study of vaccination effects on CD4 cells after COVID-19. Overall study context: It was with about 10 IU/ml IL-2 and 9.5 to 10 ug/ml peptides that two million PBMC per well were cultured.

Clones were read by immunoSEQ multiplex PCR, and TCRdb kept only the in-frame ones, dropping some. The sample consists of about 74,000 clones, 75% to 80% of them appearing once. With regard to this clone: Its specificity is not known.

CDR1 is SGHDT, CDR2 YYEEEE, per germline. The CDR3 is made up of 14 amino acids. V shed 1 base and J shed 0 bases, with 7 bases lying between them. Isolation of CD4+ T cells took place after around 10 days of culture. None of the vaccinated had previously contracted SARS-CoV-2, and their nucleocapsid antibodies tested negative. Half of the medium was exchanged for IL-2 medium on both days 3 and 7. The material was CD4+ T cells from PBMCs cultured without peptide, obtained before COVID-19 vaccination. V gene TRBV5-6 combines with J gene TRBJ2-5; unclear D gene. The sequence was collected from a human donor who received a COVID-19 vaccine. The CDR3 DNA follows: TGTGCCAGCAGCTTGCCAGACTACCAAGAGACCCAGTACTTC. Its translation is CASSLPDYQETQYF.